This TCR beta chain is from a study of cytomegalovirus exposure and HLA in healthy donors (dated by TCRdb to the late 2010s). Background on the whole study: An earlier analysis of 587 of the donors reported over 250 Gb of sequence data and around 110 million unique TCR beta sequences obtained from about 179 million T cells. An early release that covered 640 HLA-typed donors contained approximately 300 gigabases of sequencing data and about 84 million unique TCR sequences. Among the roughly 400 genotyped donors, under 90% belonged to the genetic ancestry cluster associated with self-reported Caucasian donors. The aim of the study was to test whether cataloging public T cell receptors could identify signatures of past pathogen exposure. Using immunosequencing, the study profiled T cell repertoires from approximately 700 subjects and related those repertoires to cytomegalovirus serostatus. A separate validation cohort of some 130 different subjects was used in addition to the roughly 640-subject first cohort. The study combined high-throughput TCR immunosequencing, statistical association of individual TCRs with disease status, and machine learning to predict cytomegalovirus infection status. A later analysis re-examined previously published TCR beta repertoires from about 670 donors and added high-resolution HLA genotyping to investigate patterns of TCR occurrence. Rather than drawing on any new phenotypic data, the later analysis identified candidate immune exposures from TCR beta sequences and the way those sequences occurred across donors. In an earlier analysis of 550 to 700 of the donors, high-throughput TCR beta sequencing was used to judge whether each TCR beta V gene segment behaved as functional or pseudogenic. Donor age, sex, ethnicity and CMV serostatus were collected together with the repertoire data. In a later genetic analysis, genome-wide SNP genotypes for about 60% of the 666 donors were used, and that subset was treated as a discovery cohort. All discovery cohort repertoires had been generated using a single sequencing platform. Both class I and class II loci were covered by HLA typing, at four-digit resolution. The number of typed donors differed by locus: about 620-640 for A, B, C, DRB1 and DQB1; approximately 520 for DQA1; around 580 for DPA1; and about 450 for DPB1. Several DR-DQ haplotypes were treated as single units for association and clustering because of strong linkage in the cohort. Among over 350 genotyped donors of the cohort, an average of approximately 240,000 unique TCR beta nucleotide sequences were sequenced per donor, 15% to 20% of them non-productive. Study-level results and caveats: A later genetic analysis associated a missense DCLRE1C variant with V-gene and J-gene trimming of TCR beta chains, and an independent cohort replicated the association. Because HLA typing was unavailable for some donors at each locus, only the typed subset was used in association tests. A later analysis associated 16,951 TCR beta sequences with specific HLA alleles at a false discovery rate of 0.05. Most TCR sequences were seen in very few donors, while some public TCRs were found in many individuals. Correlated functional status among segregating V segments might be attributable to linkage disequilibrium, but an unknown experimental factor could not be ruled out. A cluster of highly shared sequence variants was judged likely to be a technical artifact of the sequencing pipeline. A later genetic analysis reported fewer N-insertions in productive TCRs among donors in an Asian-associated ancestry cluster than the roughly 690-donor mean. It was suggested by the authors that the approach could potentially be generalized to other disease states and immunological phenotypes. A further reported finding was that TCR beta sequences accurately predicted the HLA-A and HLA-B alleles for most subjects in the first cohort. The cohort was sequenced for TCR beta chains only, and without alpha or paired-chain data the features that could be detected were limited. When HLA alleles, especially DR and DQ, strongly co-occurred, attributing TCR associations to individual alleles was difficult. A total of around 150 TCR beta chains were listed by the study as associated with cytomegalovirus. A later analysis reported that several top co-occurrence clusters appeared linked to parvovirus B19, influenza, CMV and Epstein-Barr virus. In an earlier analysis of some 640 of the donors, most TCR beta V segments were observed in productive rearrangements about 90% or about 30% of the time, broadly matching IMGT annotations. Some IMGT-functional V segments, including TRBV6-2 and TRBV6-3, could not be told apart with the 87-base-pair reads, so those segments were excluded. A later analysis found that HLA-associated TCR beta chains were more clonally expanded and had lower generation probabilities than equally common non-associated chains. A few of the identified cytomegalovirus-associated TCR beta chains were confirmed in vitro to be specific for cytomegalovirus antigens. In both the original and validation cohorts, the classifier was reported to diagnose cytomegalovirus status with high specificity and sensitivity. The only immune exposure information available for the cohort was CMV serostatus. Most CMV-associated TCR beta chains appeared to be HLA-restricted in a later analysis, and the HLA associations seemed to be driven largely by CMV exposure. In a later analysis, TCR association rates were found to vary across HLA loci, with the most associated TCRs seen for DRB1 alleles and the fewest for HLA-C alleles. The earlier analysis of 587 of the donors excluded 15 to 20 rarely observed V segments, including chromosome 9 orphons, because counts were too low. Sequencing depth was assumed to be roughly uniform across donors in the presence/absence analyses, though that assumption may not hold.

As to this clone: Its antigen is not yet known. There are no base qualities to consult, and no much larger clone falls within one base.

V ends up 5 bases short and J 4 bases short, with an unmatched junction base count of 10. Sequences MNHNY (CDR1) and SVGAGI (CDR2) are obtained from the germline V gene (reference sequence). The CDR3 starts with the cysteine, ends with the phenylalanine, and has 15 residues. The sequence is cut down to CDR3 DNA, 45 bases in frame from base 1. Libraries were constructed by the immunoSEQ multiplex PCR assay. The multiplex PCR relied on a mix of 60 forward primers for TCR Vbeta segments and 13 reverse primers for TCR Jbeta segments. Amplification of the CDR3 region of rearranged TCR beta genes was performed with a multiplex PCR assay on genomic DNA. The amplified TCR beta libraries were sequenced on the Illumina HiSeq System as 87-base-pair reads. Per the authors' processing: In a later analysis, approximately 74 million unique TCR beta chains were counted across the roughly 700 repertoires, and roughly 11 million of these chains were shared by at least two donors. To remove PCR and sequencing errors, raw reads were error-corrected and collapsed into unique sequences using a nearest-neighbor algorithm that merged closely related sequences. To assign V, D and J gene segments, CDR3 sequences were aligned to IMGT reference sequences. Each retained sequence needed at least a six-nucleotide match to both a V gene segment and a J gene segment. A rearrangement counted as productive if the CDR3 had no stop codons and remained in frame with V and J, and every other rearrangement counted as non-productive. CDR3 was defined according to IMGT convention as the region running from the second conserved V-encoded cysteine to the conserved J-encoded phenylalanine. Sequences without an unambiguous match to a single V gene segment were excluded from the earlier analysis of about 630 of the donors. In an earlier analysis of several hundred of the donors, V segments were called functional above 56.7% productive rearrangements and were called segregating when the between-donor standard deviation exceeded 5%. To diagnose cytomegalovirus status from the catalog of TCR beta chain sequences, a statistical classification framework was built. V and J gene assignment, in a later analysis, came from comparing TCR nucleotide sequences with IMGT/GENE-DB human TR gene sequences. In a later analysis, CDR3 sequences and most-parsimonious VDJ recombination scenarios were assigned using the TCRdist pipeline. In a later analysis, each TCR beta chain was defined by its CDR3 amino acid sequence together with its V-gene family, and reads without a unique V-gene family were excluded. As a way to deal with suspected cross-contamination and a sequencing artifact, a later analysis dropped hundreds of nucleotide sequences that were highly shared and had low generation probability. For each public chain, a later analysis derived a clonal expansion index from normalized ranks of inferred template counts within each repertoire. In a later analysis, generation probabilities were computed using a VDJ recombination model fitted to out-of-frame rearrangements, and the results were checked against IGoR. Hypergeometric tests were used in a later analysis to score TCR-TCR, TCR-HLA and TCR-CMV co-occurrence, with a repertoire-size bias correction applied to the TCR pairs. In a later analysis, false discovery rates were estimated by permuting HLA or CMV assignments 20 times. In a later analysis, co-occurring TCRs were grouped using DBSCAN, with TCRdist sequence similarity added in when clustering inside HLA-allele-positive subsets. Repertoires with fewer than 30,000 or more than 120,000 public chains were left out of co-occurrence clustering, as were a handful of repertoires with anomalous nucleotide sharing. TCRdb's version of the immuneACCESS table is confined to in-frame rearrangements and falls short of the full clone set. An unresolved V gene accounts for under half of the shortfall where checked; the remainder is of unknown origin. Clone size and the V and J calls come from that table; the DNA yielded D and trimming. In all, the sample holds roughly 160,000 clones, and 70% to 80% of those were seen once. Clones ranked in the top ten supply 4.3% of the sample.

In total, roughly 710 healthy bone marrow donors made up the cohort. All cohort members were sampled while nominally healthy, although unrecorded immune exposures were likely present. The donor tested CMV seronegative, placing the donor among the 352 seronegative members of the cohort. A peripheral blood sample was provided by each donor, and peripheral blood mononuclear cells were used for TCR beta sequencing. Genomic DNA was extracted from the blood cell samples with the Qiagen DNeasy Blood Extraction Kit. The chain uses TRBV6-6 and TRBJ1-2; 7 central bases correspond to TRBD1. Sequences were obtained from PBMCs. This clonotype was sampled from a middle-aged man in good health and CMV-seronegative. The sequence in DNA is TGTGCCAGCAGTGCCCAGGGGGGCTTCGGCTATGGCTACACCTTC. It encodes CASSAQGGFGYGYTF.